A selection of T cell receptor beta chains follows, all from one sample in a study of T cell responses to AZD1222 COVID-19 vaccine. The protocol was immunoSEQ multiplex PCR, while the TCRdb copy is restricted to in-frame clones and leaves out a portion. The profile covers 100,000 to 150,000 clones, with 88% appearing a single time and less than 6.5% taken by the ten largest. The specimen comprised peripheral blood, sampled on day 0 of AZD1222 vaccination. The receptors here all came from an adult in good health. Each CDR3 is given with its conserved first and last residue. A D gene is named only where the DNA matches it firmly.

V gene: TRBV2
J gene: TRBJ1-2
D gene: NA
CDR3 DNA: TGTGCCAGCGGTACAGAGGTTTTCTATGGCTACACCTTC
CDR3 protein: CASGTEVFYGYTF

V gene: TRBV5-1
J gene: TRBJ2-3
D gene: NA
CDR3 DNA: TGCGCCAGCAGCTTGGCCGGTACAGATACGCAGTATTTT
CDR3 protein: CASSLAGTDTQYF

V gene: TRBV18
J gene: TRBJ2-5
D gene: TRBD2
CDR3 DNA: TGTGCCAGCTCATTAGGGACTAGCGGGTACCAAGAGACCCAGTACTTC
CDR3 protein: CASSLGTSGYQETQYF

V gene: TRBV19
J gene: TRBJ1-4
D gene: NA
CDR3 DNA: TGTGCCAGTAGTATGATCGAGGGCTCAACTAATGAAAAACTGTTTTTT
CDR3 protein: CASSMIEGSTNEKLFF

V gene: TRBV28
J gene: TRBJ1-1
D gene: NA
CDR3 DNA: TGTGCCAGCAGTTTCACGTCTTCTGGGGAAGCTTTCTTT
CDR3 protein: CASSFTSSGEAFF

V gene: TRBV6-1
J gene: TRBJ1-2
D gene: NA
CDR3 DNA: TGTGCCAGCAGTGAAGGGGGGTCCCGTTATGGCTACACCTTC
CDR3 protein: CASSEGGSRYGYTF

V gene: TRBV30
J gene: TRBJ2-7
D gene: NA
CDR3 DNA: TGTGCCTGGAGTCTCAGTAGTTACGAGCAGTACTTC
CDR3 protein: CAWSLSSYEQYF

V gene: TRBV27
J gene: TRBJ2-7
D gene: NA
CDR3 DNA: TGTGCCAGCAGTTTAATCGGGCGGAGGGCCCGTACCTACGAGCAGTACTTC
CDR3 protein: CASSLIGRRARTYEQYF

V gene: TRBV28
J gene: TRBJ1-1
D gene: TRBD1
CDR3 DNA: TGTGCCAGCAGTTATCCGGGACAGGGCTTCACTGAAGCTTTCTTT
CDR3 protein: CASSYPGQGFTEAFF

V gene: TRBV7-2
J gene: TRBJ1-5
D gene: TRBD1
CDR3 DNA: TGTGCCAGCAGCCTCGGACAGGGGGCTAATAGCAATCAGCCCCAGCATTTT
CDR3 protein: CASSLGQGANSNQPQHF

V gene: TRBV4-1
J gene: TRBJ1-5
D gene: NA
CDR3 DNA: TGCGCCAGCAGCCAAGGGGTGCGGCAGCCCCAGCATTTT
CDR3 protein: CASSQGVRQPQHF